These T cell receptor beta chains were read from a single sample in a study of tumor-infiltrating lymphocytes in primary liver carcinoma. TCRdb processed the multiplex PCR reads anew with MiXCR; each CDR3 protein has one entry. This sample has 80,000 or so distinct CDR3 sequences, with about two thirds found just once. The material sequenced was liver tumor tissue from sampling region 4. Source of these receptors: a woman aged 60 to 75 with primary liver carcinoma and hepatitis B virus infection. The CDR3 runs from the conserved cysteine through the conserved F or W. D genes are given only for firm matches. The size of a clone is reported for some rows only, either as once, few or many, or as a class for expanded clones.

abundance	d_gene	v_gene	j_gene	CDR3nt	CDR3aa
-	-	TRBV2	TRBJ2-3	TGTGTCAGTACTCAGGGGGGTACGCAGTATTTT	CVSTQGGTQYF
many	-	TRBV29-1	TRBJ2-7	TGCAGCGTTGTTCCAGTGACAGGACGTACCTACGAGCAGTACTTC	CSVVPVTGRTYEQYF
-	TRBD1	TRBV7-9	TRBJ2-7	TGTGCCAGCAGCCCTGACAGGGGGCACTCGGACGAGCAACACTTC	CASSPDRGHSDEQHF
-	TRBD2	TRBV11-2	TRBJ2-1	TGTGCCAGCAGCTCCCGGATTAGTGGGGGCGGGGGGGAGCAATTCTTC	CASSSRISGGGGEQFF
many	-	TRBV5-1	TRBJ2-1	TGCGCCAGCAGCATAGGGACCCCCGCGGTTGAGCAGTTCTTC	CASSIGTPAVEQFF
large	TRBD2	TRBV11-2	TRBJ2-7	TGTGCCAGCAGCTTGACTAGCGGGAGTTACGAGCAGTACTTC	CASSLTSGSYEQYF
-	-	TRBV4-2	TRBJ2-3	TGTGCCAGCCAAGATGGGCAGCAAGATGCGCAGTATTTT	CASQDGQQDAQYF
-	TRBD2	TRBV29-1	TRBJ2-3	TGTAGCACGTTAACACGGGAGGCAGATACGCAGTATTTT	CSTLTREADTQYF
-	-	TRBV11-2	TRBJ2-7	TGTGCCACAAGCCCCCCTTCAGGGGCTAGCGAGCAGTACTTT	CATSPPSGASEQYF
-	TRBD2	TRBV27	TRBJ2-5	TGTGCCAGCAGTCTCACTAGCGGGAGTCAGACCCAGTACTTC	CASSLTSGSQTQYF
-	-	TRBV6-1	TRBJ2-1	TGTGCCAGCAGCGATAACATCAGCTTGCCGCAGTTCTTC	CASSDNISLPQFF
-	TRBD2	TRBV5-4	TRBJ2-1	TGTGCCAGCAGCTTGGCAGGACTAACGGGAGGGAGCTCCCACAATGAGCAGTTCTTC	CASSLAGLTGGSSHNEQFF
few	TRBD2	TRBV28	TRBJ2-2	TGTGCCAGCAGCCCTAGCGGGAGGGAGAACACCGGGGAGCTGTTTTTT	CASSPSGRENTGELFF
-	-	TRBV6-5	TRBJ2-6	TGTGCCAGCAGCTGGGACAACCCTGGGGCCAACGTCCTGACTTTT	CASSWDNPGANVLTF
-	TRBD1	TRBV11-2	TRBJ2-5	TGTGCCAGCAACTTAGAATCCAAGGGGGCCCAGAACTTC	CASNLESKGAQNF
once	-	TRBV5-1	TRBJ2-1	TGCGCCAGAAGCCCGGGCGGAGGGGCCTACAATGAGCACTTCTTC	CARSPGGGAYNEHFF
-	-	TRBV15	TRBJ2-5	TGTGCCACCAGCAGGAATATAGGACAAGAGACCCAGTACTTC	CATSRNIGQETQYF